The present TCR beta chain was sequenced within a study of cytomegalovirus exposure and HLA in healthy donors. Study findings and constraints: The authors enumerated 150 to 200 TCR beta chains as linked to cytomegalovirus.

V lost 1 base and J lost 9; bases outside the gene matches: 8. CDR3 length: 15 residues. Germline V gene lookup returns CDR1 SGHDT and CDR2 YYEEEE. Details on this clone: Its antigen is unidentified.

The assay was immunoSEQ multiplex PCR, and TCRdb's table has in-frame clones only and misses some. The data contain over 150,000 clones, approximately 86% of them singletons. The rearrangement joins TRBV5-6 to TRBJ2-1; TRBD2 matches at 9 bases. Material for sequencing was PBMCs. This TCR derives from a woman aged 18-30 years in good health and CMV-seronegative. DNA of the CDR3: TGTGCCAGCAGCTTGTACGGGACTAGCAGGGGTGAGCAGTTCTTC. Amino acids: CASSLYGTSRGEQFF.